The 32 T cell receptor beta chains below come from one sample, sequenced in a study of T cell responses to AZD1222 COVID-19 vaccine. TCRdb's copy holds only in-frame clones and misses some; the assay was immunoSEQ multiplex PCR. The sample has 150,000 to 200,000 clones; around 92% are singletons. Source: peripheral blood, taken on day 0 of AZD1222 vaccination. The receptors shown here come from an adult in good health.

V usage is TRBV10-3 and J usage is TRBJ1-1; 7 bases align to TRBD1. CDR1 and CDR2 (germline): ENHRY, SYGVKD. V shed 10 bases and J 5 bases; nucleotides not matched to a gene: 13. The CDR3 runs 14 residues. Here the CDR3 DNA reads TGTGCCACATGGGGGTCAGGGGGAATTACTGAAGCTTTCTTT. This translates into CATWGSGGITEAFF.

The CDR3 DNA reads as TGTGCCATCGGACACCAGAACTATGGCTACACCTTC. This translates into CAIGHQNYGYTF. The chain links TRBV14 to TRBJ1-2; possible D gene TRBD1, 5 bases. Germline V gene data show CDR1 as SGHDN and CDR2 as FVKESK. V was trimmed by 10 bases and J by 2 bases, leaving 11 bases between them. The CDR3 length is 12 residues.

The chain employs TRBV5-4 and TRBJ1-3; D not certain. V gave up 0 bases and J gave up 2 bases, with 6 bases separating them. Germline CDR1 is SGHNT and CDR2 is YYREEE (reference sequence). CDR3 length: 14 amino acids. DNA of the CDR3: TGTGCCAGCAGCTTGGACCAAACTGGAAACACCATATATTTT. It codes for CASSLDQTGNTIYF.

The rearrangement joins TRBV7-6 to TRBJ2-7, with 7 bases lining up with TRBD1. V was clipped by 3 bases and J by 2 bases; unmatched bases: 10. Germline V gives CDR1 SGHVS, CDR2 FNYEAQ. The CDR3 length is 16 residues. The CDR3 protein is CASSFQPGQNAYEQYF. CDR3 coding DNA: TGTGCCAGCAGCTTCCAGCCGGGACAGAACGCCTACGAGCAGTACTTC. Full variable domain (remainder filled in from reference TRBV7-6 and TRBJ2-7): GAGVSQSPRYKVTKRGQDVALRCDPISGHVSLYWYRQALGQGPEFLTYFNYEAQQDKSGLPNDRFSAERPEGSISTLTIQRTEQRDSAMYRCASSFQPGQNAYEQYFGPGTRLTVT.

The V call is TRBV7-9, the J call TRBJ2-3, with D unclear. The germline V gene has CDR1 SEHNR and CDR2 FQNEAQ (reference sequence). With 5 bases removed from V and 1 base from J, the gap between germline ends came to 1 base. CDR3 size: 11 residues. CDR3 DNA: TGTGCCAGCAGCCGCACAGATACGCAGTATTTT. Protein product: CASSRTDTQYF.

This chain connects TRBV7-9 to TRBJ1-4; no definite D call. The length of the CDR3 is 16 residues. The germline V and J ends were trimmed by 7 bases and 5 bases, with 20 bases remaining between them. Germline loops: CDR1 SEHNR, CDR2 FQNEAQ (reference sequence). The DNA of the CDR3 is TGTGCCAGCATTCAAGGGAATCCCCGAAGGAATGAAAAACTGTTTTTT. Its translation: CASIQGNPRRNEKLFF.

The chain has TRBV10-3 and TRBJ2-1, with 13 nucleotides matching TRBD2. The length of the CDR3 is 20 residues. With 0 bases clipped from V and 0 bases from J, the junction kept 8 bases outside the gene matches. The germline CDR1 and CDR2 sequences are ENHRY and SYGVKD. Written as DNA, the CDR3 is TGTGCCATCAGTGAGTCAGAACTAGCGGGGGGGTTCCGCTCCTACAATGAGCAGTTCTTC. The encoded protein is CAISESELAGGFRSYNEQFF.

The chain recombines TRBV6-2 or TRBV6-3 with TRBJ1-2; D possibly corresponds to TRBD1 (5 bases). The germline CDR1 and CDR2 sequences are MNHEY and SVGEGT. V shed 2 bases and J shed 5 bases, with 9 bases lying between them. The CDR3 spans 13 residues. The CDR3 DNA reads as TGTGCCAGCAGTTACGACGGGGGTTATGGCTACACCTTC. Translation gives CASSYDGGYGYTF.

V and J are TRBV2 and TRBJ2-3, with 12 bases matching TRBD2. This CDR3 has 15 residues. Germline V CDR1 and CDR2: SNHLY, FYNNEI. V was clipped by 5 bases and J by 3 bases; unmatched bases: 3. CDR3 nucleotides: TGTGCCAGCAGTTACCTAGCGGGGGGGACAGATACGCAGTATTTT. Translation gives CASSYLAGGTDTQYF.

This rearrangement joins TRBV9 to TRBJ1-3; D call uncertain. This CDR3 region has 14 residues. The germline V gene has CDR1 SGDLS and CDR2 YYNGEE. With 0 bases removed from V and 4 bases from J, the gap between germline ends came to 8 bases. The CDR3 nucleotides are TGTGCCAGCAGCGTAGGGTTGCAGGGAAACACCATATATTTT. It translates to CASSVGLQGNTIYF.

V gene TRBV2 combines with J gene TRBJ2-2; 9 nucleotides agree with TRBD2. Germline values: CDR1 SNHLY, CDR2 FYNNEI. CDR3 length: 14 residues. Losses at the gene ends were 10 bases for V and 8 bases for J; bases not matched to a gene: 11. CDR3 protein: CATKTYLAGGELFF. CDR3 DNA sequence: TGTGCCACCAAGACCTACCTAGCGGGGGGGGAGCTGTTTTTT.

The chain combines TRBV6-1 with TRBJ1-3, with 11 bases matching TRBD1. This CDR3 has 15 residues. Germline loops: CDR1 MNHNS, CDR2 SASEGT. Unmatched junction bases numbered 4, after V lost 5 bases and J lost 4 bases. The CDR3 DNA is TGTGCCAGCAGTTTCGGACAGGGGGCAGGAAACACCATATATTTT. The encoded protein is CASSFGQGAGNTIYF.

This sequence joins TRBV20-1 and TRBJ1-4; D not certain. From germline, CDR1 is DFQATT and CDR2 SNEGSKA (reference sequence). The CDR3 spans 11 residues. The V end lost 5 bases, the J end lost 12 bases, and 13 bases lay between the germline ends. The CDR3 DNA follows: TGCAGTGCTTGGACGGGGTTGGAACTGTTTTTT. Its protein product is CSAWTGLELFF.

The chain combines TRBV28 with TRBJ1-6; no definite D call. The V gene's germline CDR1 is MDHEN and CDR2 SYDVKM. The CDR3 has 13 residues. Deletions cut 8 bases from V and 0 bases from J, with 5 bases between. CDR3 in DNA: TGTGCCAGCGGGAGCTCCTATAATTCACCCCTCCACTTT. This encodes CASGSSYNSPLHF.

V and J are TRBV9 and TRBJ1-6; D may be TRBD1 (6 bases). Germline V gene sequence: CDR1 SGDLS, CDR2 YYNGEE. This CDR3 is 14 amino acids long. Trimming removed 2 bases at V and 8 bases at J, with 11 bases between. CDR3 sequence: CASSVGTKDSPLHF. CDR3 in DNA: TGTGCCAGCAGCGTCGGGACAAAGGATTCACCCCTCCACTTT.

The chain has TRBV7-3 and TRBJ2-2; no firm D call. V lost 3 bases to trimming and J lost 3 bases, with 5 bases between them. The CDR3 runs to 13 residues. Germline V gene sequence: CDR1 SGHTA, CDR2 FQGTGA. CDR3 residues: CASSFRHTGELFF. CDR3 nucleotides: TGTGCCAGCAGCTTTCGACACACCGGGGAGCTGTTTTTT.

The rearrangement joins TRBV10-2 to TRBJ1-1; weak D call: TRBD1 (6 bases). Trimming stripped 7 bases from V and 0 bases from J, with 12 bases between. CDR3 size: 14 residues. Germline CDR1 reads WSHSY; CDR2 reads SAAADI. The CDR3 DNA is TGCGCCAGCACAAGGGACACTTTGAACACTGAAGCTTTCTTT. It translates to CASTRDTLNTEAFF.

The chain employs TRBV19 and TRBJ1-4; possibly TRBD1 for D (6 bases). The V end was cut by 8 bases, the J end by 5 bases, with 9 bases between. The CDR3 loop spans 12 amino acids. Germline CDR1 is LNHDA and CDR2 is SQIVND (reference sequence). CDR3 DNA sequence: TGTGCCAGTGGACAGTTCAATGAAAAACTGTTTTTT. Its translation: CASGQFNEKLFF.

This chain links TRBV4-2 with TRBJ2-5; the match to TRBD2 covers 9 bases. Germline trimming cut 2 bases from V and 4 bases from J; bases unmatched to any gene: 8. Germline V lookup: CDR1 LGHNA, CDR2 YNFKEQ. The CDR3 is 16 residues long. CDR3 sequence reads: CASSQLAGRGLETQYF. The DNA for the CDR3 is TGTGCCAGCAGCCAACTAGCGGGGCGTGGTCTAGAGACCCAGTACTTC.

This sequence joins TRBV19 and TRBJ1-1; a possible D gene is TRBD1 (5 bases). CDR1 and CDR2 (germline): LNHDA, SQIVND (reference sequence). V lost 2 bases and J lost 1, with 14 bases in between. This CDR3 is 16 amino acids long. In DNA form, the CDR3 reads TGTGCCAGTAGTATACGGGGGGGACCGGGGAACACTGAAGCTTTCTTT. This gives the protein CASSIRGGPGNTEAFF.

This chain uses TRBV7-2 with TRBJ1-2; tentatively, D is TRBD1 (6 bases). The CDR3 totals 13 residues. The germline V gene has CDR1 SGHTA and CDR2 FQGNSA. V was clipped by 3 bases and J by 7 bases, with 12 bases between them. The CDR3 DNA follows: TGTGCCAGCAGCTTCTGGGACAATTCTGGCTACACCTTC. Amino acid sequence: CASSFWDNSGYTF.

This rearrangement joins TRBV21-1 to TRBJ2-5. TRBV21-1 is deemed a pseudogene. The CDR3 consists of 19 residues. The CDR3 reads CASSKAVRGECQFFPTQYF. The CDR3 DNA is TGTGCCAGCAGCAAGGCGGTGAGGGGGGAATGCCAATTTTTCCCAACCCAGTACTTC.

The table lists this clone with a count of one. The chain links TRBV9 to TRBJ2-2; possible D gene TRBD1, 5 bases. This CDR3 is 14 amino acids long. From germline, CDR1 is SGDLS and CDR2 YYNGEE. Trimming cost V 5 bases and J 6 bases, with 14 bases left between them. The CDR3 spells CASSQGLSSGELFF. CDR3 DNA sequence: TGTGCCAGCAGTCAGGGTCTATCTTCCGGGGAGCTGTTTTTT.

As to this clone: At the DNA level, this CDR3 is encoded by other sequences in the same sample as well. V is TRBV6-5 and J is TRBJ1-1; weak D call: TRBD1 (6 bases). The V and J ends lost 0 bases and 5 bases respectively, with 10 bases between them. Germline V gives CDR1 MNHEY, CDR2 SVGAGI. The CDR3 runs to 14 residues. Here the CDR3 DNA reads TGTGCCAGCAGTTACTCAACAGGGAGGACTGAAGCTTTCTTT. It translates to CASSYSTGRTEAFF.

This clone showed up just once. The rearrangement uses TRBV5-4 and TRBJ2-7; 10 bases fit TRBD2. The CDR3 totals 18 residues. V shed 3 bases, J shed 7 bases, and the junction held 19 bases outside the gene matches. Germline CDR1 SGHNT, CDR2 YYREEE (reference sequence). For the CDR3, the DNA is TGTGCCAGCAGCTCCGGCGGTGGGGTAGCGGGGGGCCTCGGGGAGCAGTACTTC. Translating gives CASSSGGGVAGGLGEQYF.

This clone showed up just once. This CDR3 reads CSVEGRMNTEAFF. The CDR3 DNA reads TGCAGCGTTGAAGGGAGGATGAACACTGAAGCTTTCTTT. This rearrangement joins TRBV29-1 to TRBJ1-1; D is unclear. The CDR3 length is 13 residues. V gave up 1 base and J gave up 0 bases, with 6 bases separating them. Germline V lookup: CDR1 SQVTM, CDR2 ANQGSEA.

The genes are TRBV14 and TRBJ2-3; D is ambiguous. The CDR3 length is 12 residues. Germline V lookup: CDR1 SGHDN, CDR2 FVKESK. V dropped 3 bases and J dropped 11 bases, with 12 bases sitting between them. CDR3: CASSHEPRVQYF. For the CDR3, the DNA is TGTGCCAGCAGCCACGAACCTCGGGTGCAGTATTTT.

The V gene is TRBV5-1, the J gene TRBJ1-1; unclear D gene. Per germline, CDR1 SGHRS and CDR2 YFSETQ. There are 13 residues in the CDR3. The ends were cut back, 5 bases at V and 7 bases at J, with 15 bases in the middle. The DNA for the CDR3 is TGCGCCAGCAGTCCGGACGGAGTCAATGAAGCTTTCTTT. Residues: CASSPDGVNEAFF.

V and J are TRBV28 and TRBJ1-4, with D unresolved. This CDR3 comprises 11 residues. Germline V gives CDR1 MDHEN, CDR2 SYDVKM. V was pared by 8 bases and J by 8 bases, with 9 bases between. The DNA of the CDR3 is TGTGCCAGCGGGTTTACGGAAAAACTGTTTTTT. Amino acids: CASGFTEKLFF.

This chain links TRBV19 with TRBJ1-6; 7 positions match TRBD1. In germline, CDR1 is LNHDA, CDR2 SQIVND (reference sequence). The J segment lost 10 bases and the V segment lost 5 bases, leaving 5 bases of the junction unmatched. The CDR3 length is 13 residues. Written as DNA, the CDR3 is TGTGCCAGTAGTTCGACAGGGTTGTCACCCCTCCACTTT. It yields the protein CASSSTGLSPLHF.

The chain uses TRBV9 and TRBJ2-2, with D hard to call. Per germline, CDR1 SGDLS and CDR2 YYNGEE. Trimming left V 0 bases short and J 6 bases short, with 9 bases between. CDR3 length: 14 residues. The CDR3: CASSVAGSPGELFF. In nucleotides, the CDR3 is TGTGCCAGCAGCGTAGCTGGGTCGCCCGGGGAGCTGTTTTTT.

The chain links TRBV3-1 (or the pseudogene TRBV3-2) to TRBJ2-7; perhaps D is TRBD1 or TRBD2 (5 bases each). Germline V gene sequence: CDR1 LGHDT, CDR2 YNNKEL (reference sequence). This CDR3 region has 11 residues. Trimming stripped 5 bases from V and 6 bases from J, with 8 bases between. The CDR3 nucleotides read TGTGCCAGCAGCTCAGGGAGCGAGCAGTACTTC. It yields the protein CASSSGSEQYF.